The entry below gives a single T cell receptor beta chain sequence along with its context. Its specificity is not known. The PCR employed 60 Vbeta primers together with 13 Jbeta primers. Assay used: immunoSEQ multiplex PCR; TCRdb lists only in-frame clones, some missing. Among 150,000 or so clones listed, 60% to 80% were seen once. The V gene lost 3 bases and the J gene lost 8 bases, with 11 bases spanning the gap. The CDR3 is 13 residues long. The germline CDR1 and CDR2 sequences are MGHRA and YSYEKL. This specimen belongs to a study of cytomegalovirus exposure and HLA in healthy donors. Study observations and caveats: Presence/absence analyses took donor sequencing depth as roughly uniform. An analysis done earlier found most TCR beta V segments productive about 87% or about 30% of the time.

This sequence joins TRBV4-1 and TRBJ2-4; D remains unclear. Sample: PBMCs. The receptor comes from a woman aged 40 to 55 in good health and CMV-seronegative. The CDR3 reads CASSHAGADIQYF. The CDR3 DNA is TGCGCCAGCAGCCATGCCGGCGCGGACATTCAGTACTTC.